Presented here are 14 T cell receptor beta chains from one specimen sequenced in a study of tumor and adjacent non-tumor tissue in lung cancer. The library came from three nested PCR rounds adapted from ARM-PCR protocols. In TCRdb, the multiplex PCR reads were re-called with MiXCR into one record per CDR3 protein. This table holds approximately 79,000 distinct CDR3 sequences, around 57% found once. No cell sorting was done before RNA was extracted from the tissue. Material for sequencing was lung tumor tissue. The receptors derive from a man aged 65 to 85 with non-small cell lung cancer.

This clonotype was detected a few times. This sequence joins TRBV24-1 and TRBJ2-1, with TRBD1 matching over 9 bases. The V and J ends lost 3 bases and 6 bases, in that order; junction bases with no gene match: 14. Germline CDR1 KGHDR, CDR2 SFDVKD. The CDR3 totals 18 residues. DNA of the CDR3: TGTGCCACCAGTGATACTCAACCTGAACAGGGGGCGCGCAATGAGCAGTTCTTC. Translation: CATSDTQPEQGARNEQFF.

This clonotype came up a few times. An end of the junction does not agree with germline; a read error may underlie this. The CDR3 bases are TGTGCCAACAGTTACTCCGGGACAGGAACAGATACGCAGTATTTT. It translates to CANSYSGTGTDTQYF. The rearrangement joins TRBV6-2 or TRBV6-3 to TRBJ2-3, with 8 bases matching TRBD1. This CDR3 has 15 residues. The germline CDR1 and CDR2 sequences are MNHEY and SVGEGT.

About this clonotype itself: Being one base from a much bigger clone, this may be a read error. The chain couples TRBV20-1 to TRBJ1-2, with D perhaps TRBD1 (5 bases). CDR3 length: 14 residues. Trimming left V 4 bases short and J 8 bases short, with 20 bases between. From germline, CDR1 is DFQATT and CDR2 SNEGSKA (reference sequence). The CDR3 reads CSAKVVDSPFGYTF. For the CDR3, the DNA is TGCAGTGCTAAAGTGGTCGACAGTCCCTTCGGCTACACCTTC.

In regard to this clonotype: The CDR3 ends on some other residue instead of the conserved phenylalanine or tryptophan, so this is likely a read error. V gene TRBV6-5 combines with J gene TRBJ1-5; D is perhaps TRBD1 (6 bases). The CDR3 extends over 15 amino acids. Germline-derived CDR1 and CDR2 are MNHEY and SVGAGI. Trimming pared 5 bases from V and 2 bases from J, leaving 13 bases between. The CDR3 DNA sequence: TGTGCCAGCAGTCGGTCGTCAGGGGGCAATCAGCCCCAGCATGTT. This encodes CASSRSSGGNQPQHV.

About this clonotype: The CDR3 does not close with the conserved phenylalanine or tryptophan, likely indicating a read error. The chain employs TRBV12-5 and TRBJ2-1; D might be TRBD1 or TRBD2, each matching 5 bases. This CDR3 has 18 amino acids. Germline CDR1 is LGHNT and CDR2 is FRNRAP. The V end lost 3 bases, the J end lost 8 bases, and 26 bases lay between the germline ends. CDR3 sequence (DNA): TGTGCTAGTGGTTTAGTCCCATCGGGGCAGGACACCCCCTATGAGCAGTTCCTC. Protein product: CASGLVPSGQDTPYEQFL.

Note on this clonotype: The conserved closing phenylalanine or tryptophan is absent in this CDR3, likely reflecting a read error. The chain has TRBV28 and TRBJ1-5; TRBD1 might be the D (6 bases). Germline-derived CDR1 and CDR2 are MDHEN and SYDVKM. V dropped 4 bases and J dropped 1 base, with 14 bases sitting between them. This CDR3 is built from 16 residues. In DNA, the CDR3 is TGTGCCAGCAGTTCCCAACAGGGAGGGAGCAATCAGCCCCAGCATCTT. Protein product: CASSSQQGGSNQPQHL.

This clonotype was counted between two and nine times. The gene calls are TRBV12-3 or TRBV12-4 and TRBJ1-1; TRBD1 is a possible D gene (5 bases). CDR3 length: 14 residues. Trimming stripped 6 bases from V and 4 bases from J, with 15 bases between. The CDR3 DNA follows: TGTGCCAGCAGCCCTAACTGGGGCAGCACTGAAGCTTTCTTT. Translating it yields CASSPNWGSTEAFF.

The CDR3 loop reads CALRRQGGTVSFF. CDR3 in DNA: TGTGCCCTTCGAAGACAGGGAGGAACTGTATCTTTCTTT. The gene calls are TRBV30 and TRBJ1-1; TRBD1 matches 7 bases. CDR1 GTSNPN and CDR2 SVGIG come from the germline V gene (reference sequence). J lost 12 bases, V lost 8 bases, and 18 bases had no gene match. The CDR3 sequence is 13 residues long.

Of note for this clonotype: A much larger clone differs from this one at a single base, so this may be a read error. The chain is built from TRBV4-2 and TRBJ2-2; 7 nucleotides align to TRBD1. This CDR3 is 13 amino acids long. Germline loops: CDR1 LGHNA, CDR2 YNFKEQ. This CDR3 is CASTKGGTWELFF. The CDR3 bases are TGTGCCAGCACCAAAGGGGGCACCTGGGAGCTGTTTTTT.

This clonotype was detected ten times or more. V is TRBV28 and J is TRBJ1-1, with unresolved D. Trimming cost V 6 bases and J 3 bases, with 17 bases left between them. CDR1 is MDHEN, CDR2 SYDVKM, per germline. The CDR3 is 15 residues long. CDR3 coding DNA: TGTGCCAGCAGGCGTGGGCCCAATGCGTACACTGAAGCTTTCTTT. It codes for CASRRGPNAYTEAFF. Using reference TRBV28 and TRBJ1-1 for the parts outside the CDR3, the full variable domain is DVKVTQSSRYLVKRTGEKVFLECVQDMDHENMFWYRQDPGLGLRLIYFSYDVKMKEKGDIPEGYSVSREKKERFSLILESASTNQTSMYLCASRRGPNAYTEAFFGQGTRLTVV.

In this sample, this clonotype turned up once. An end of the junction does not agree with germline; a read error may underlie this. V gene TRBV29-1 combines with J gene TRBJ2-3, with D possibly TRBD2 on 5 matching bases. The CDR3 is 12 residues long. Germline V gives CDR1 SQVTM, CDR2 ANQGSEA. CDR3 bases: TGTAGCGTTGAAGTTCGCACAGATGCGCAGTATTTT. It encodes CSVEVRTDAQYF.

This clonotype appeared many times. Possible read error: a much larger clone is one base away. This chain connects TRBV4-1 to TRBJ2-6, with 7 bases identical to TRBD1. The CDR3 is 22 amino acids. The J segment lost 0 bases and the V segment lost 0 bases, leaving 17 bases of the junction unmatched. Germline V CDR1 and CDR2: MGHRA, YSYEKL. The CDR3 reads CASSQDLCGPGTDNSGANVLTF. The CDR3 region has the DNA TGCGCCAGCAGCCAAGATCTATGTGGACCCGGGACAGATAACTCTGGGGCCAACGTCCTGACTTTC.

This clonotype was observed a few times. It may be a read error: a sequence one base away is much more abundant. V and J are TRBV29-1 and TRBJ2-2, with 11 bases aligning to TRBD1. V shed 6 bases and J 7 bases; nucleotides not matched to a gene: 4. The CDR3 contains 13 residues. In germline, CDR1 is SQVTM, CDR2 ANQGSEA. The CDR3 is CSVSGTGGGELFF. The CDR3, as DNA: TGCAGCGTATCCGGGACAGGGGGCGGGGAGCTGTTTTTT.

As regards this clonotype: The junction and the germline gene differ at one end; a read error may be behind it. The CDR3 loop reads CTSCLGLAGGSGRYF. Here the CDR3 DNA reads TGTACCAGCTGCTTAGGTTTAGCGGGGGGCTCCGGTCGGTACTTC. V and J are TRBV11-2 and TRBJ2-7; 10 positions agree with TRBD2. Germline V CDR1 and CDR2: SGHAT, FQNNGV. This CDR3 contains 15 residues.